Listed below are T cell receptor beta chains from one sample, sequenced in a study of T cells after posttransplantation cyclophosphamide. Clones were sequenced by immunoSEQ multiplex PCR, and TCRdb holds only the in-frame ones, with some missing. Of some 27,000 clones detected, more than 80% appear once; the ten largest clones hold roughly 3.5%. Sample: PBMCs. These receptors were collected from a man aged 50 or older. The CDR3 runs from the conserved cysteine through the conserved F or W. The order of the fields is V gene, J gene, CDR3 protein.

TRBV5-1	TRBJ1-2	CASSLHAPTVGDGYTF
TRBV19	TRBJ2-7	CASSMGVLRSDEQYF
TRBV30	TRBJ2-3	CAWSRTSGTDTQYF
TRBV25-1	TRBJ2-6	CASSELSPLGANVLTF
TRBV27	TRBJ2-7	CASSFDVRGYEQYF
TRBV9	TRBJ2-1	CASSLLQGGGEQFF
TRBV27	TRBJ1-4	CASSFGGTGEKLFF
TRBV18	TRBJ2-5	CASSPTGGQETQYF
TRBV11-3	TRBJ1-2	CASSPGHLYGYTF
TRBV9	TRBJ1-2	CASSVGTGKTPGDTF
TRBV6-5	TRBJ2-2	CASRPWEDGELFF
TRBV5-6	TRBJ1-2	CASSLETGNPNYGYTF
TRBV28	TRBJ2-2	CASSFETGGDRELFF
TRBV7-8	TRBJ2-1	CASSPHLDLYNEQFF
TRBV5-1	TRBJ2-5	CASSLARATQETQYF
TRBV12-2	TRBJ2-1	CASRLGRPGSCNEQFF
TRBV5-1	TRBJ2-3	CASSTQGQGTDTQYF
TRBV6-6	TRBJ2-7	CASSRNVDEQYF
TRBV5-5	TRBJ1-4	CASSSPGTGDEKLFF
TRBV6-5	TRBJ1-5	CASRGQGDDQPQHF
TRBV2	TRBJ1-6	CASSETGTGTSPLHF
TRBV19	TRBJ2-7	CASSSGAYEQYF
TRBV6-1	TRBJ1-4	CASREFSGEKLFF
TRBV7-9	TRBJ2-4	CASSFSGVENIQYF
TRBV5-1	TRBJ2-5	CASSLGDRGIGTQYF
TRBV6-1	TRBJ1-1	CASREQGFGNTEAFF
TRBV10-3	TRBJ2-7	CAAAGTGDEQYF
TRBV5-6	TRBJ2-6	CASSFLYSSGANVLTF
TRBV7-8	TRBJ2-1	CASSLRWQGMNEQFF
TRBV5-8	TRBJ2-2	CASSQGTRPNTGELFF
TRBV18	TRBJ2-5	CASSPLAGVGETQYF
TRBV28	TRBJ1-2	CASSLGGGTPYGYTF
TRBV11-1	TRBJ2-1	CASSSERAEQFF
TRBV4-2	TRBJ1-2	CASSPAARESYGYTF
TRBV5-1	TRBJ1-2	CASSQGYGYTF
TRBV28	TRBJ2-1	CASRRGGSYNEQFF
TRBV19	TRBJ2-5	CATTGGGHQETQYF
TRBV11-3	TRBJ1-6	CASSRGDNSPLHF
TRBV5-1	TRBJ2-3	CASSYAPGQVLFF
TRBV19	TRBJ2-1	CASSTRGGRNNEQFF
TRBV7-9	TRBJ1-4	CASSPTGGGRSEKLFF
TRBV18	TRBJ1-2	CASSPGQGAGYGYTF